This T cell receptor beta chain was documented in a study of naive CD8 T cells in extremely preterm neonates (TCRdb year 2017). In terms of the full investigation: TCRbeta CDR3 repertoires of sorted naive CD8+ T cells were compared across four age groups: extremely preterm neonates, term neonates, young children and adults. The research as a whole found: The authors noted a small sample size and variable productive template counts among preterm samples as limitations. Prospective longitudinal studies of preterm and term neonates were called for by the authors so that T cell development could be tracked within individuals. Preterm neonates showed significantly lower iChao1 richness than every other age group (p < 0.05) along with an even clone distribution, indicating a less rich repertoire. Preterm CDR3s were shorter, with fewer N additions and less junctional trimming, and were closer to germline than those of older groups. A larger fraction of CDR3 nucleotide sequences was shared among preterm neonates (roughly 2.5%) than among term neonates (around 0.4%), young children (approximately 0.03%) and adults (about 0.01%).

A two-step, bias-controlled multiplex PCR was used to amplify TCRbeta CDR3 regions from genomic DNA. The multiplex PCR used primers specific for every TRBV and TRBJ gene segment. The immunoSEQ Assay was used to generate TCRbeta repertoire data. The authors' pipeline ran thus. To merge closely related sequences, reads went through filtering and clustering using a relative-frequency ratio and a modified nearest-neighbor algorithm. V, D and J gene assignments for CDR3 sequences followed IMGT annotation. Template counts were corrected for PCR amplification bias and quantified by comparison with synthetic TCR CDR3 analog sequences. Analyses were restricted to unique productive sequences, meaning in-frame CDR3 sequences without stop codons. The immunoSEQ Analyzer software was used to calculate clonality, defined as 1 minus Pielou's evenness, and iChao1 richness. Statistical tests were run in JMP, with either Student's t-test or a non-parametric test chosen according to Shapiro-Wilk normality results. This is the immuneACCESS table as TCRdb keeps it, with only in-frame sequences that have V and J called. A part of the clones is gone; compared with another copy, unresolved V genes explain less than half, and the rest is unexplained. D and trimming were read from the DNA, whereas the V and J calls and clone size are those reported in that table. The sample contains approximately 7,700 clones, 95% to 98% of them found a single time. The ten largest clones represent just over 0.35% of the sample.

The table lists this clone with a count of one. The specificity of this receptor is unknown. Base qualities are not at hand, and no much larger clone is one base apart. Term cord blood was obtained from 4 to 6 elective full-term cesarean deliveries at about 37-42 weeks of gestation, without labor or rupture of membranes. Exclusion from the study was applied to pregnancies with fetal demise, active maternal HSV infection or known maternal HIV infection. A FACSAria III cell sorter was used to sort live, Annexin V-negative naive CD8+ T cells (CD3+CD8+CD45RA+CCR7+). Between roughly 18,000 and 100,000 naive CD8+ T cells were sorted per sample. Mixed venous-arterial cord blood was collected with preassembled standardized sampling kits. Cord blood was kept at room temperature and processed within 4 hours of collection. Mononuclear cells were isolated from diluted blood by Ficoll-Paque density gradient centrifugation. Mononuclear cells were cryopreserved in around 10% DMSO with approximately 90% FBS and stored long term at -150°C before sorting. After thawing, the cells were stained with Annexin V and with antibodies against CD3, CD8, CCR7 and CD45RA. The DNeasy Blood and Tissue Kit was used to extract genomic DNA from snap-frozen pellets of sorted cells.

The germline V gene provides CDR1 SNHLY and CDR2 FYNNEI. The V end loses 4 bases and the J end loses 3 bases, and a stretch of 9 bases separates them. From the cysteine up to the phenylalanine, the CDR3 has a length of 13 residues. The sequence is cut down to CDR3 DNA, 39 bases in frame from base 1. The sequence links TRBV2 to TRBJ1-2; 5 matching bases give a weak D call of TRBD1. Sequenced material: naive CD8+ T cells from cord blood. This receptor was taken from a newborn in good health. At the DNA level, the sequence is TGTGCCAGCAGTGGTCTAGGGGACTATGGCTACACCTTC. Its product reads: CASSGLGDYGYTF. Reference TRBV2 and TRBJ1-2 proteins supply the regions before and after the CDR3; the full variable domain is: EPEVTQTPSHQVTQMGQEVILRCVPISNHLYFYWYRQILGQKVEFLVSFYNNEISEKSEIFDDQFSVERPDGSNFTLKIRSTKLEDSAMYFCASSGLGDYGYTFGSGTRLTVV.